Shown below are 7 T cell receptor beta chains from a single sample sequenced in a study of T cell changes during pregnancy in multiple sclerosis. Profiling relied on immunoSEQ multiplex PCR, and the TCRdb table lists in-frame clones only, not all of them. The table lists about 32,000 clones, 89% of them singletons. This specimen consisted of CD8+ T cells from peripheral blood mononuclear cells, obtained in the second trimester of pregnancy. All receptors derive from a female donor with multiple sclerosis, enrolled in a pregnancy study.

The V and J genes are TRBV6-1 and TRBJ2-6; maybe TRBD1 (5 bases). The ends were cut back, 1 base at V and 1 base at J, with 5 bases in the middle. This CDR3 is built from 15 residues. In germline, CDR1 is MNHNS, CDR2 SASEGT. The chain's CDR3 is CASSEGQSGANVLTF. In DNA, the CDR3 is TGTGCCAGCAGTGAAGGACAGTCTGGGGCCAACGTCCTGACTTTC.

The chain recombines TRBV19 with TRBJ1-5; D gene unclear. CDR3 length equals 16 residues. V lost 0 bases, J lost 2 bases, and 11 bases lay in between. Germline CDR1 reads LNHDA; CDR2 reads SQIVND (reference sequence). The CDR3 protein is CASSIEGMRGNQPQHF. Here the CDR3 DNA reads TGTGCCAGTAGTATAGAGGGGATGAGGGGCAATCAGCCCCAGCATTTT.

The rearrangement links TRBV7-7 to TRBJ2-5, with D tentatively TRBD1 (6 bases). Trimming took off 5 bases at V and 3 bases at J, with 16 bases between the two ends. Germline lookup yields CDR1 SSHAT and CDR2 FNYEAQ (reference sequence). The CDR3 contains 15 residues. CDR3 loop: CASSPHRAREETQYF. Written as DNA, the CDR3 is TGTGCCAGCAGCCCCCACAGGGCTCGGGAAGAGACCCAGTACTTC.

V is TRBV7-8 and J is TRBJ2-1; 7 nucleotides agree with TRBD2. The CDR3 is 14 residues long. Germline V gene lookup returns CDR1 SGHVS and CDR2 FQNEAQ. Trimming took 1 base from V and 7 from J; bases not matched to a gene: 4. CDR3 amino acids: CASSLGDGGNEQFF. CDR3 bases: TGTGCCAGCAGCTTAGGGGACGGGGGGAATGAGCAGTTCTTC.

V gene TRBV2 combines with J gene TRBJ1-5; 9 bases fit TRBD1. The CDR3 length is 15 residues. V lost 6 bases, J lost 1 base, and 4 bases stayed unmatched. Germline CDR1 reads SNHLY; CDR2 reads FYNNEI. CDR3 bases: TGTGCCAGCAGAGGGGACAGGGTAAGCAATCAGCCCCAGCATTTT. Protein product: CASRGDRVSNQPQHF.

The V call is TRBV4-1, the J call TRBJ1-1; 12 bases align to TRBD1. Germline loops: CDR1 MGHRA, CDR2 YSYEKL. This CDR3 has 19 amino acids. The trim removed 0 bases at V and 5 bases at J, leaving 13 bases unmatched. Written as DNA, the CDR3 is TGCGCCAGCAGCCAAGAGATAGGGGGACAGGGGGCACGGAGAACTGAAGCTTTCTTT. It codes for CASSQEIGGQGARRTEAFF.

This sequence joins TRBV6-1 and TRBJ2-5, with D possibly matching TRBD1 (6 bases). The CDR3 totals 16 residues. Germline V gene lookup returns CDR1 MNHNS and CDR2 SASEGT. The germline V and J ends were trimmed by 3 bases and 1 base, with 15 bases remaining between them. CDR3 coding DNA: TGTGCCAGCAGTGAGTATCCGGGACACATCCAAGAGACCCAGTACTTC. This codes for CASSEYPGHIQETQYF.